Below are 25 T cell receptor beta chains sequenced from a single sample in a study of radiation and T cells in renal cell carcinoma. Time point meaning: blood 2 weeks post-SBRT. Regarding treatment: 15 Gy SBRT to primary tumor, nephrectomy 4 weeks later. Assay used: immunoSEQ multiplex PCR; TCRdb lists only in-frame clones, some missing. The data contain roughly 150,000 clones, roughly 87% of them singletons. This specimen consisted of blood, obtained from a patient whose treatment included radiotherapy and nephrectomy. The receptors were gathered from a woman aged 45-65 years with renal cell carcinoma.

The chain combines TRBV30 with TRBJ1-6; D remains unclear. This CDR3 contains 13 residues. Between the trimmed V and J ends, which lost 3 bases and 8 bases, there was a span of 11 bases. CDR1 is GTSNPN and CDR2 is SVGIG in the germline V gene (reference sequence). DNA of the CDR3: TGTGCCTGGAGAATTGACAATTATTCACCCCTCCACTTT. Its translation is CAWRIDNYSPLHF.

About this clone itself: Within the sample, other DNA sequences also encode this same CDR3. The chain couples TRBV6-5 to TRBJ1-1; D might be TRBD1 (6 bases). This CDR3 is built from 14 residues. The V gene's germline CDR1 is MNHEY and CDR2 SVGAGI. Trimming took 6 bases from V and 6 from J, leaving 17 bases between them. The CDR3 region has the DNA TGTGCCAGCAGAGATCCCAGGGGTCGGGCTGAAGCTTTCTTT. Its translation: CASRDPRGRAEAFF.

This clone showed up just once. The chain has TRBV11-2 and TRBJ1-6, with TRBD1 identical over 9 bases. CDR1 is SGHAT and CDR2 is FQNNGV in the germline V gene. Losses at the gene ends were 5 bases for V and 7 bases for J; bases not matched to a gene: 6. The CDR3 has 15 residues. As DNA, the CDR3 is TGTGCCAGCAGCCCTCGGACAGGGGAAAATTCACCCCTCCACTTT. Protein product: CASSPRTGENSPLHF.

This clone was found a few times. In the same sample, other DNA sequences code for this CDR3. The chain couples TRBV7-9 to TRBJ1-1; TRBD1 is a possible D gene (6 bases). V dropped 5 bases and J dropped 1 base, with 8 bases sitting between them. The CDR3 runs to 13 residues. Germline CDR1 SEHNR, CDR2 FQNEAQ (reference sequence). CDR3 protein: CASSLQGNTEAFF. The CDR3 nucleotides are TGTGCCAGCAGCCTACAGGGGAACACTGAAGCTTTCTTT. The whole variable domain, filled in from reference TRBV7-9 and TRBJ1-1, reads DTGVSQNPRHKITKRGQNVTFRCDPISEHNRLYWYRQTLGQGPEFLTYFQNEAQLEKSRLLSDRFSAERPKGSFSTLEIQRTEQGDSAMYLCASSLQGNTEAFFGQGTRLTVV.

The genes are TRBV5-6 and TRBJ1-1, with a possible D match to TRBD1 (6 bases). CDR3 length: 15 amino acids. Trimming pared 2 bases from V and 2 bases from J, leaving 13 bases between. Germline CDR1 SGHDT, CDR2 YYEEEE. The CDR3 is CASSLTGSGNTEAFF. Written as DNA, the CDR3 is TGTGCCAGCAGCTTAACAGGGTCAGGAAACACTGAAGCTTTCTTT.

This chain joins TRBV14 and TRBJ2-5, with a tentative D call TRBD1 (5 bases). The ends were cut back, 1 base at V and 4 bases at J, with 10 bases in the middle. This CDR3 has 14 residues. Germline V gene sequence: CDR1 SGHDN, CDR2 FVKESK. CDR3 protein: CASSQGGQSETQYF. The CDR3 DNA reads as TGTGCCAGCAGCCAAGGGGGCCAGTCAGAGACCCAGTACTTC.

The rearrangement joins TRBV4-2 to TRBJ1-2; TRBD1 might be the D (6 bases). Trimming took off 1 base at V and 7 bases at J, with 13 bases between the two ends. Germline V gene lookup returns CDR1 LGHNA and CDR2 YNFKEQ. This CDR3 spans 14 amino acids. As DNA, the CDR3 is TGTGCCAGCAGCCAAGTAGAGGGGGGTCGTGGCTACACCTTC. As protein: CASSQVEGGRGYTF.

This clone appeared a few times. This chain connects TRBV19 to TRBJ1-5; the D is unclear. The CDR3 is 13 residues long. In germline, CDR1 is LNHDA, CDR2 SQIVND (reference sequence). V lost 2 bases to trimming and J lost 0 bases, with 2 bases between them. DNA for the CDR3: TGTGCCAGTAGTATAAGTAGCAATCAGCCCCAGCATTTT. Protein sequence: CASSISSNQPQHF.

This chain links TRBV9 with TRBJ2-7; D uncertain. This CDR3 contains 15 residues. CDR1 SGDLS and CDR2 YYNGEE come from the germline V gene. V lost 4 bases, J lost 3 bases, and 17 bases lay in between. The CDR3 DNA reads TGTGCCAGCAGCCAGGCGGAGCGAGCCTACTACGAGCAGTACTTC. Translation gives CASSQAERAYYEQYF.

The chain couples TRBV2 to TRBJ2-1; a weak D match, TRBD1 (6 bases). Germline CDR1 and CDR2: SNHLY and FYNNEI. The CDR3 spans 13 residues. V gave up 6 bases and J gave up 2 bases, with 8 bases separating them. The CDR3 protein is CASRDRAYNEQFF. In DNA, the CDR3 is TGTGCCAGCAGGGACAGAGCCTACAATGAGCAGTTCTTC.

V and J are TRBV2 and TRBJ2-1; 11 bases map to TRBD2. The CDR3 extends over 14 amino acids. In germline, CDR1 is SNHLY, CDR2 FYNNEI. Losses at the gene ends were 7 bases for V and 8 bases for J; bases not matched to a gene: 7. The CDR3 sequence: CASTGTSGGHEQFF. In nucleotides, the CDR3 is TGTGCCAGCACTGGGACTAGCGGCGGACATGAGCAGTTCTTC.

V and J are TRBV29-1 and TRBJ2-5; D is possibly TRBD1 (6 bases). Deletions cut 5 bases from V and 5 bases from J, with 12 bases between. This CDR3 is built from 12 residues. The V gene's germline CDR1 is SQVTM and CDR2 ANQGSEA. CDR3 in DNA: TGCAGCGTTCAACAGGGATCGGAGACCCAGTACTTC. Encoded protein: CSVQQGSETQYF.

The genes are TRBV19 and TRBJ1-1; D may be TRBD1 (5 bases). This CDR3 is built from 13 residues. Trimming stripped 5 bases from V and 4 bases from J, with 11 bases between. Germline loops: CDR1 LNHDA, CDR2 SQIVND (reference sequence). The CDR3 is CASSVGEVTEAFF. CDR3 bases: TGTGCCAGTAGTGTGGGGGAGGTCACTGAAGCTTTCTTT.

The count of this clone is one. The rearrangement joins TRBV2 to TRBJ1-5; unclear D gene. Germline assignment: CDR1 SNHLY and CDR2 FYNNEI. Between the trimmed V and J ends, which lost 5 bases and 1 base, there was a span of 9 bases. There are 14 residues in the CDR3. The CDR3, as DNA: TGTGCCAGCAGTAGAGCGTCAAGCAATCAGCCCCAGCATTTT. This gives the protein CASSRASSNQPQHF.

The V and J genes are TRBV6-6 and TRBJ2-2; weak D call: TRBD2 (6 bases). The CDR3 totals 16 residues. Per germline, CDR1 MNHNY and CDR2 SVGAGI (reference sequence). Between the trimmed V and J ends, which lost 4 bases and 2 bases, there was a span of 14 bases. CDR3 sequence: CASSSERASNTGELFF. The CDR3 DNA reads as TGTGCCAGCAGTTCTGAGCGGGCCAGCAACACCGGGGAGCTGTTTTTT.

The chain combines TRBV5-5 with TRBJ1-5; no reliable D call. CDR3 size: 15 residues. CDR1 is SGHKS and CDR2 is YYEKEE in the germline V gene (reference sequence). Trimming shortened V by 0 bases and J by 1 base, and 8 bases separated the two germline ends. CDR3 in amino acids: CASSLGGPSNQPQHF. The CDR3 bases are TGTGCCAGCAGCTTGGGCGGACCGAGCAATCAGCCCCAGCATTTT.

The chain employs TRBV5-1 and TRBJ2-2; either TRBD1 or TRBD2 may fit D (5 bases each). The CDR3 sequence is 15 residues long. Germline V gives CDR1 SGHRS, CDR2 YFSETQ. V was clipped by 4 bases and J by 1 base, with 11 bases between them. CDR3 nucleotides: TGCGCCAGCAGCATCCGGGACGGGAACACCGGGGAGCTGTTTTTT. Residues: CASSIRDGNTGELFF.

The chain couples TRBV6-1 to TRBJ1-5, with 9 positions matching TRBD1. CDR3 length: 16 amino acids. With V trimmed by 3 bases and J by 6 bases, 9 bases remained unmatched. Germline loops: CDR1 MNHNS, CDR2 SASEGT. The CDR3 reads CASSEASQGAGQPQHF. CDR3 nucleotide sequence: TGTGCCAGCAGTGAGGCGTCACAGGGGGCTGGTCAGCCCCAGCATTTT.

The chain links TRBV7-9 to TRBJ1-1, with D perhaps matching TRBD1 (5 bases). This CDR3 comprises 15 residues. Germline loops: CDR1 SEHNR, CDR2 FQNEAQ (reference sequence). The V gene lost 5 bases and the J gene lost 3 bases, with 16 bases spanning the gap. CDR3: CASSRGDRGDTEAFF. As DNA, the CDR3 is TGTGCCAGCAGCCGAGGCGATAGGGGTGACACTGAAGCTTTCTTT.

This chain uses TRBV5-1 with TRBJ2-3; the match to TRBD2 covers 13 bases. Looked up from germline, CDR1 is SGHRS and CDR2 is YFSETQ. J was trimmed by 3 bases and V by 3 bases; bases with no gene match: 4. The CDR3 loop spans 16 amino acids. CDR3 amino acids: CASSSRLAGGTDTQYF. Here the CDR3 DNA reads TGCGCCAGCAGCTCCCGACTAGCGGGGGGAACAGATACGCAGTATTTT.

The chain has TRBV10-2 and TRBJ2-7, with TRBD1 identical over 8 bases. V shed 2 bases and J 2 bases; nucleotides not matched to a gene: 5. Per the germline V gene, CDR1 is WSHSY and CDR2 is SAAADI. The CDR3 runs 15 residues. CDR3 in DNA: TGCGCCAGCAGTGAGAGGGGGGACAGGCCCTACGAGCAGTACTTC. It specifies CASSERGDRPYEQYF.

The count of this clone is one. V and J are TRBV29-1 and TRBJ2-1; the match to TRBD2 covers 8 bases. The CDR3 spans 14 residues. J was trimmed by 4 bases and V by 6 bases; bases with no gene match: 8. The germline gives CDR1 SQVTM, CDR2 ANQGSEA. As DNA, the CDR3 is TGCAGCGTGCCCCCTAGCGGGTCGTACAATGAGCAGTTCTTC. Translation gives CSVPPSGSYNEQFF.

The CDR3 spells CASSTPGQVGAFF. The CDR3 DNA reads TGTGCCAGTAGTACACCGGGACAGGTCGGAGCTTTCTTT. The chain employs TRBV19 and TRBJ1-1; 8 bases are shared with TRBD1. CDR1 LNHDA and CDR2 SQIVND come from the germline V gene (reference sequence). This CDR3 has 13 residues. With V trimmed by 4 bases and J by 10 bases, 8 bases remained unmatched.

This sequence joins TRBV9 and TRBJ1-2; D call uncertain. Per germline, CDR1 SGDLS and CDR2 YYNGEE. V was clipped by 1 base and J by 2 bases, with 3 bases between them. The CDR3 covers 12 residues. DNA for the CDR3: TGTGCCAGCAGCGTAAACAACTATGGCTACACCTTC. It specifies CASSVNNYGYTF.

The chain carries TRBV2 and TRBJ2-6; TRBD1 aligns across 7 bases. In germline, CDR1 is SNHLY, CDR2 FYNNEI. The J segment lost 0 bases and the V segment lost 7 bases, leaving 3 bases of the junction unmatched. The length of the CDR3 is 15 residues. The DNA for the CDR3 is TGTGCCAGCAAAGACAGGGTCTCTGGGGCCAACGTCCTGACTTTC. Its protein product is CASKDRVSGANVLTF.